Reported below is one T cell receptor (beta chain). Its target is not known. Germline V gene lookup returns CDR1 SGHNT and CDR2 YYREEE (reference sequence). This CDR3 spans 15 amino acids. V lost 2 bases and J lost 0, with 10 bases in between. These data belong to a study of shared clonotypes between healthy human individuals. Only in-frame clones appear in the TCRdb table, and some are missing; sequencing was by immunoSEQ multiplex PCR. The data contain about 1.1 million clones, around 78% of them singletons. The authors divided CD4+ cells into CD45RA+ naive and CD45RA-negative memory subsets. Study observations and caveats: Rarefaction exposed incomplete sorted-subset sequencing despite large depth.

This receptor was obtained from a man younger than 35 in good health. Some clones in this sample may be carry-over from other donors' samples. Sequencing was done on a sample of memory CD4+ T cells from PBMCs. Subset indicated: CD45RA-negative fraction. The chain employs TRBV5-4 and TRBJ2-3; possibly TRBD1 or TRBD2 for D (6 bases each). The CDR3, as DNA: TGTGCCAGCAGCTTAACAGGGACTAGCACAGATACGCAGTATTTT. This translates into CASSLTGTSTDTQYF.